The 30 T cell receptor beta chains below were found in one sample sequenced in a study of T cells in Graves' hyperthyroidism and ophthalmopathy. Amplification targeted TCR beta CDR3 regions from RNA transcripts. HTBI primers were employed in a first-round RT-PCR of the TCR CDR3. A single record per CDR3 protein comes from TCRdb applying MiXCR to the multiplex PCR reads. The sample carries 130,000 to 150,000 distinct CDR3 sequences, more than 20% recorded once. The source material was blood. These receptors were obtained from a woman aged 45-65 years with Graves' hyperthyroidism that later progressed to Graves' ophthalmopathy.

This clonotype was recorded many times. The CDR3 DNA reads TGCAGTGCTAGGTGGGAAGAGACCCAGTACTTC. Amino acids: CSARWEETQYF. The chain uses TRBV20-1 and TRBJ2-5; D call uncertain. V gave up 3 bases and J gave up 3 bases, with 5 bases separating them. The germline V gene has CDR1 DFQATT and CDR2 SNEGSKA (reference sequence). This CDR3 is 11 amino acids long.

Only a few counts were recorded for this clonotype. J is TRBJ1-1 and V is TRBV7-2; TRBD1 might be the D (5 bases). The CDR3 extends over 19 amino acids. CDR1 and CDR2 (germline): SGHTA, FQGNSA. Trimming took 5 bases from V and 1 from J, leaving 26 bases between them. The CDR3 region has the DNA TGTGCCAGCAGCCCATCCCCCATGGAAACGGGGGGTGGGAACACTGAAGCTTTCTTT. As protein: CASSPSPMETGGGNTEAFF.

This clonotype was picked up a small number of times. The chain combines TRBV19 with TRBJ1-5; TRBD1 agrees at 9 bases. The CDR3 is 12 residues long. Germline CDR1 reads LNHDA; CDR2 reads SQIVND (reference sequence). J lost 8 bases, V lost 10 bases, and 6 bases had no gene match. The CDR3 DNA reads TGTGCCACGGGACAGGGTCGGGAGCCCCAGCATTTT. Protein: CATGQGREPQHF.

The gene calls are TRBV19 and TRBJ2-7; a possible D gene is TRBD2 (5 bases). The CDR3 loop spans 12 amino acids. The germline V and J ends were trimmed by 10 bases and 1 base, with 11 bases remaining between them. Germline CDR1 and CDR2: LNHDA and SQIVND (reference sequence). The DNA of the CDR3 is TGTGCCACAATCGGGGAGTCCTACGAGCAGTACTTC. Its protein is CATIGESYEQYF.

There are many counts of this clonotype. The CDR3 loop reads CASSRSGSGRDEQFF. The CDR3 DNA follows: TGCGCCAGCAGCCGTAGCGGGAGTGGGCGAGATGAGCAGTTCTTC. The chain recombines TRBV5-1 with TRBJ2-1; TRBD2 agrees at 9 bases. The CDR3 sequence is 15 residues long. The J segment lost 8 bases and the V segment lost 4 bases, leaving 10 bases of the junction unmatched. The germline V gene encodes CDR1 SGHRS and CDR2 YFSETQ.

The genes are TRBV20-1 and TRBJ2-2; 11 nucleotides agree with TRBD1. CDR1 and CDR2 from the germline V gene are DFQATT and SNEGSKA (reference sequence). This CDR3 has 14 residues. V dropped 6 bases and J dropped 3; count of bases not matched to a gene: 3. The CDR3 nucleotides read TGCAGTGCAGGGACAGGGGGTTACACCGGGGAGCTGTTTTTT. It is translated as CSAGTGGYTGELFF.

This clonotype has a count of ten or more. The chain links TRBV5-1 to TRBJ1-1, with D possibly being TRBD1 (5 bases). Looked up from germline, CDR1 is SGHRS and CDR2 is YFSETQ. V was cut by 5 bases and J by 1 base, with 9 bases left in between. The CDR3 runs 13 residues. The CDR3 bases are TGCGCCAGCAGGTCCGACAGGAACACTGAAGCTTTCTTT. The encoded protein is CASRSDRNTEAFF.

This clonotype was detected many times. The rearrangement joins TRBV12-3 or TRBV12-4 to TRBJ2-5, with TRBD2 identical over 15 bases. The V segment lost 5 bases and the J segment 7 bases; nucleotides outside the gene matches: 2. The CDR3 has 14 amino acids. The CDR3 nucleotides are TGTGCCAGCAGTGGACTAGCGGGAGGGTGGACCCAGTACTTC. Translating gives CASSGLAGGWTQYF.

The V gene is TRBV6-2 or TRBV6-3, the J gene TRBJ1-5; possibly TRBD1 for D (5 bases). In germline, CDR1 is MNHEY, CDR2 SVGEGT. The CDR3 loop spans 16 amino acids. V lost 0 bases and J lost 9, with 18 bases in between. The CDR3 spells CASSYSTENNPWPQHF. CDR3 DNA sequence: TGTGCCAGCAGTTACTCGACAGAAAACAACCCTTGGCCCCAGCATTTT.

The table lists this clonotype with many counts. CDR3 loop: CASTETDNQPQHF. The DNA of the CDR3 is TGTGCCAGCACCGAGACAGACAATCAGCCCCAGCATTTT. The chain employs TRBV12-3 or TRBV12-4 and TRBJ1-5, with a tentative D call TRBD1 (5 bases). This CDR3 spans 13 amino acids. Trimming took 7 bases from V and 3 from J, leaving 10 bases between them.

This clonotype has a count of ten or more. The gene calls are TRBV19 and TRBJ1-4; D may be TRBD1 (6 bases). The V and J ends lost 6 bases and 8 bases respectively, with 16 bases between them. Germline V gene sequence: CDR1 LNHDA, CDR2 SQIVND (reference sequence). The CDR3 sequence is 14 residues long. CDR3 amino acids: CASRLTGTREKLFF. The CDR3 DNA sequence: TGTGCCAGTAGGCTCACAGGGACGAGGGAAAAACTGTTTTTT.

This clonotype was counted many times. The chain couples TRBV5-1 to TRBJ2-7; no clear D. The CDR3 runs to 11 residues. Germline V CDR1 and CDR2: SGHRS, YFSETQ. V lost 5 bases to trimming and J lost 6 bases, with 9 bases between them. The CDR3 nucleotides read TGCGCCAGCAGGGTCAGTGGCGAGCAGTACTTC. It codes for CASRVSGEQYF. The full variable domain, completed using reference TRBV5-1 and TRBJ2-7, is KAGVTQTPRYLIKTRGQQVTLSCSPISGHRSVSWYQQTPGQGLQFLFEYFSETQRNKGNFPGRFSGRQFSNSRSEMNVSTLELGDSALYLCASRVSGEQYFGPGTRLTVT.

V is TRBV29-1 and J is TRBJ1-1; 12 positions match TRBD1. Per germline, CDR1 SQVTM and CDR2 ANQGSEA. V was pared by 7 bases and J by 4 bases, with 10 bases of the junction left unmatched. The CDR3 loop spans 15 amino acids. For the CDR3, the DNA is TGCAGCGCCGGGGACAGGGGGCTTGGTCGCACTGAAGCTTTCTTT. Its protein product is CSAGDRGLGRTEAFF. Filled out from reference TRBV29-1 and TRBJ1-1, the complete variable domain reads SAVISQKPSRDICQRGTSLTIQCQVDSQVTMMFWYRQQPGQSLTLIATANQGSEATYESGFVIDKFPISRPNLTFSTLTVSNMSPEDSSIYLCSAGDRGLGRTEAFFGQGTRLTVV.

The chain combines TRBV5-5 with TRBJ1-2; D gene unclear. The germline V gene encodes CDR1 SGHKS and CDR2 YYEKEE (reference sequence). V was pared by 0 bases and J by 6 bases, with 6 bases between. This CDR3 has 12 residues. The DNA of the CDR3 is TGTGCCAGCAGCTTGGCCCAGGATGGCTACACCTTC. Translated: CASSLAQDGYTF.

This clonotype has ten or more counts. This sequence joins TRBV30 and TRBJ2-5, with a weak D call TRBD2 (5 bases). V was clipped by 2 bases and J by 5 bases, with 9 bases between them. The CDR3 totals 12 residues. CDR1 and CDR2 from the germline V gene are GTSNPN and SVGIG (reference sequence). The CDR3 sequence: CAWSPGEETQYF. In nucleotides, the CDR3 is TGTGCCTGGAGTCCCGGGGAGGAGACCCAGTACTTC.

This clonotype occurred many times. The chain links TRBV5-1 to TRBJ2-7; tentatively, D is TRBD1 (5 bases). The CDR3 runs to 14 residues. Trimming left V 0 bases short and J 2 bases short, with 9 bases between. The germline gives CDR1 SGHRS, CDR2 YFSETQ. Written as DNA, the CDR3 is TGCGCCAGCAGCTTGGAGGACACCACCTACGAGCAGTACTTC. Translated, it gives CASSLEDTTYEQYF.

This clonotype was picked up many times. The chain has TRBV7-2 and TRBJ2-7; 7 bases are shared with TRBD2. V was pared by 5 bases and J by 2 bases, with 12 bases of the junction left unmatched. Germline V gene data show CDR1 as SGHTA and CDR2 as FQGNSA. This CDR3 is 16 amino acids long. This CDR3 is CASSAGGGSGAYEQYF. The CDR3 DNA sequence: TGTGCCAGCAGCGCCGGCGGGGGTAGCGGAGCCTACGAGCAGTACTTC.

This rearrangement joins TRBV2 to TRBJ2-7; perhaps D is TRBD1 or TRBD2 (5 bases each). The V end lost 4 bases, the J end lost 0 bases, and 16 bases lay between the germline ends. The CDR3 has 16 residues. Germline V lookup: CDR1 SNHLY, CDR2 FYNNEI. This CDR3 reads CASSVHRDGSSYEQYF. CDR3 in DNA: TGTGCCAGCAGTGTACACCGGGACGGCAGCTCCTACGAGCAGTACTTC.

In this sample, this clonotype turned up many times. This rearrangement joins TRBV20-1 to TRBJ1-2; D unclear. CDR1 and CDR2 from the germline V gene are DFQATT and SNEGSKA (reference sequence). This CDR3 is built from 13 residues. Trimming took 0 bases from V and 7 from J, leaving 12 bases between them. The CDR3 region has the DNA TGCAGTGCTAGAGATGGAGGAGGCACTGGCTACACCTTC. Translating gives CSARDGGGTGYTF.

The J gene is TRBJ1-5, the V gene TRBV6-1; 7 nucleotides line up with TRBD1. The V gene end was trimmed by 6 bases and the J gene end by 0 bases; junction bases not matched to a gene: 5. The CDR3 is made up of 15 amino acids. CDR1 and CDR2 from the germline V gene are MNHNS and SASEGT. CDR3 amino acids: CASSWDSYSNQPQHF. The CDR3 DNA reads TGTGCCAGCAGCTGGGACAGTTATAGCAATCAGCCCCAGCATTTT.

V and J are TRBV7-9 and TRBJ2-1; 12 bases match TRBD1. Germline loops: CDR1 SEHNR, CDR2 FQNEAQ (reference sequence). The CDR3 consists of 17 residues. With V trimmed by 5 bases and J by 10 bases, 15 bases remained unmatched. This chain's CDR3 is CASSTPPAGQGAREQFF. The CDR3 DNA reads TGTGCCAGCAGCACCCCCCCGGCGGGACAGGGGGCAAGGGAGCAGTTCTTC.

This clonotype was picked up many times. The rearrangement joins TRBV20-1 to TRBJ2-7, with TRBD1 as a possible D gene (6 bases). V was trimmed by 6 bases and J by 2 bases, leaving 11 bases between them. The CDR3 consists of 12 residues. Germline V gives CDR1 DFQATT, CDR2 SNEGSKA (reference sequence). The CDR3 is CSALGQTYEQYF. CDR3 DNA: TGCAGTGCATTAGGACAGACCTACGAGCAGTACTTC.

This clonotype came up many times. The V and J genes are TRBV2 and TRBJ2-7; no definite D call. This CDR3 comprises 15 residues. Looked up from germline, CDR1 is SNHLY and CDR2 is FYNNEI. Trimming removed 2 bases at V and 2 bases at J, with 13 bases between. This CDR3 is CASSEQTLSAYEQYF. The CDR3 coding sequence is TGTGCCAGCAGTGAACAAACCCTGAGTGCCTACGAGCAGTACTTC.

The chain is built from TRBV7-9 and TRBJ2-3; D not certain. Looked up from germline, CDR1 is SEHNR and CDR2 is FQNEAQ (reference sequence). The CDR3 covers 14 residues. V was pared by 5 bases and J by 0 bases, with 9 bases between. CDR3 nucleotides: TGTGCCAGCAGCATCACCGACAGCACAGATACGCAGTATTTT. It encodes CASSITDSTDTQYF.

This clonotype has only a few counts. V is TRBV10-3 and J is TRBJ1-1; the D gene is possibly TRBD1 (6 bases). CDR3 length equals 15 residues. Germline V gives CDR1 ENHRY, CDR2 SYGVKD. Trimming pared 7 bases from V and 1 base from J, leaving 16 bases between. CDR3 nucleotide sequence: TGTGCCATCACGGACAGTCCCCTCAGGAACACTGAAGCTTTCTTT. Encoded protein: CAITDSPLRNTEAFF.

J is TRBJ2-1 and V is TRBV11-2; the D gene is possibly TRBD2 (7 bases). This CDR3 contains 17 residues. The germline V and J ends were trimmed by 5 bases and 5 bases, with 22 bases remaining between them. Germline V CDR1 and CDR2: SGHAT, FQNNGV. Here the CDR3 DNA reads TGTGCCAGCAGCACCCTTCTAGGGGGGGCCCGGAACAATGAGCAGTTCTTC. Protein product: CASSTLLGGARNNEQFF.

This clonotype has just a few counts. The gene calls are TRBV3-1 and TRBJ2-6, with 9 bases fitting TRBD1. The V and J ends lost 4 bases and 1 base, in that order; junction bases with no gene match: 8. CDR1 is LGHDT and CDR2 is YNNKEL in the germline V gene (reference sequence). The length of the CDR3 is 18 residues. The CDR3 spells CASSPRTGARSGANVLTF. In DNA form, the CDR3 reads TGTGCCAGCAGCCCGCGGACAGGGGCGCGTTCTGGGGCCAACGTCCTGACTTTC. The full variable domain, in which reference TRBV3-1 and TRBJ2-6 provide the parts outside the CDR3, is DTAVSQTPKYLVTQMGNDKSIKCEQNLGHDTMYWYKQDSKKFLKIMFSYNNKELIINETVPNRFSPKSPDKAHLNLHINSLELGDSAVYFCASSPRTGARSGANVLTFGAGSRLTVL.

This clonotype has at least ten counts. The V call is TRBV20-1, the J call TRBJ2-3; weak D call: TRBD2 (5 bases). Germline CDR1 reads DFQATT; CDR2 reads SNEGSKA (reference sequence). The CDR3 loop spans 12 amino acids. V shed 6 bases and J shed 4 bases, with 11 bases lying between them. The CDR3 bases are TGCAGTGCGCCGAGGGCCGCAGATACGCAGTATTTT. Residues: CSAPRAADTQYF.

This clonotype was counted only a few times. Being one base from a much bigger clone, this may be a read error. V gene TRBV20-1 combines with J gene TRBJ2-7, with TRBD2 as a possible D gene (7 bases). Per germline, CDR1 DFQATT and CDR2 SNEGSKA (reference sequence). The CDR3 is made up of 16 amino acids. V dropped 6 bases and J dropped 5 bases, with 26 bases sitting between them. CDR3: CSATRGGATSNHEQYF. The CDR3 DNA reads TGCAGTGCAACCAGGGGAGGGGCGACTAGCAACCACGAGCAGTACTTC.

This clonotype was observed at least ten times. The genes are TRBV19 and TRBJ1-2; D call uncertain. Trimming cost V 10 bases and J 7 bases, with 19 bases left between them. CDR3 size: 13 residues. The germline CDR1 and CDR2 sequences are LNHDA and SQIVND (reference sequence). The CDR3 DNA reads TGTGCCACCCTTGCTGGAGTTTGGAGTGGCTACACCTTC. It yields the protein CATLAGVWSGYTF.